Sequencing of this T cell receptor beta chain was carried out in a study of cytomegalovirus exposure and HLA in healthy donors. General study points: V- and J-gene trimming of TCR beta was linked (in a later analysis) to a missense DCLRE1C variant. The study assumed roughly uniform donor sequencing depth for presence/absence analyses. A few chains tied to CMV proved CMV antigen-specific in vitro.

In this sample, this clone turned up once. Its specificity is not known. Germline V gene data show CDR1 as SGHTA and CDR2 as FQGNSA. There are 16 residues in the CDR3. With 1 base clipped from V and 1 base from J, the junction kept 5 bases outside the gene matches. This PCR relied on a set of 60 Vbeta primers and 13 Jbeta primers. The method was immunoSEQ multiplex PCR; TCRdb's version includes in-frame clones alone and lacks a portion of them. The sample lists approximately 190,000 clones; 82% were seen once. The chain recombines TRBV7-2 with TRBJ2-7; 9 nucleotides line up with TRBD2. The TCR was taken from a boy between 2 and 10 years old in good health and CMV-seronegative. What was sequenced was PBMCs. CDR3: CASSLVGGGDSYEQYF. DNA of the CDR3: TGTGCCAGCAGCTTAGTCGGCGGGGGGGATTCCTACGAGCAGTACTTC.